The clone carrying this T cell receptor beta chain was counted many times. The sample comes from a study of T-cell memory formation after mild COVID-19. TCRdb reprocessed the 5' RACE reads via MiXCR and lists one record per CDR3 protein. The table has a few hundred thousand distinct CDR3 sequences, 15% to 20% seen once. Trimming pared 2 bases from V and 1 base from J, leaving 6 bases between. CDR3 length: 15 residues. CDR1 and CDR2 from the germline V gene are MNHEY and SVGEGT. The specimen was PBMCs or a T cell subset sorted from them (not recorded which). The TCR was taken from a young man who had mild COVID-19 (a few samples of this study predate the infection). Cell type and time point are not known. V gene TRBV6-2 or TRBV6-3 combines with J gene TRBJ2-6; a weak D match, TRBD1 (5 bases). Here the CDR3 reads CASSYRQSGANVLTF. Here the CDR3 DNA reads TGTGCCAGCAGTTACAGACAGTCTGGGGCCAACGTCCTGACTTTC.